The 17 T cell receptor beta chains presented below share a single source sample, sequenced in a study of blood T cell repertoires in COVID-19. Clones were sequenced by immunoSEQ multiplex PCR, and TCRdb holds only the in-frame ones, with some missing. The sample lists roughly 280,000 clones; around nine tenths were seen once. The sample taken for sequencing was peripheral blood. The receptors stem from a man aged 40-49 years with active or convalescent COVID-19.

This chain links TRBV28 with TRBJ2-7; TRBD1 might be the D (5 bases). In germline, CDR1 is MDHEN, CDR2 SYDVKM. The ends were cut back, 5 bases at V and 5 bases at J, with 19 bases in the middle. The CDR3 runs 15 residues. CDR3 nucleotide sequence: TGTGCCAGCAGTACGCAAGGCAGGGTTTCGAACGAGCAGTACTTC. Translating it yields CASSTQGRVSNEQYF.

The chain recombines TRBV27 with TRBJ1-5; D call uncertain. Germline assignment: CDR1 MNHEY and CDR2 SMNVEV (reference sequence). V lost 5 bases and J 4 bases, leaving 15 bases between the germline ends. CDR3 size: 15 residues. The CDR3 sequence: CASSHTSSQNQPQHF. The CDR3 DNA is TGTGCCAGCAGTCACACATCTTCTCAAAATCAGCCCCAGCATTTT.

The CDR3 is CASSSAGGMNTEAFF. The CDR3 coding sequence is TGCGCCAGCAGCTCGGCGGGGGGAATGAACACTGAAGCTTTCTTT. This chain links TRBV5-1 with TRBJ1-1; D may be TRBD1 (5 bases). The CDR3 is made up of 15 amino acids. Looked up from germline, CDR1 is SGHRS and CDR2 is YFSETQ. Trimming stripped 3 bases from V and 0 bases from J, with 12 bases between.

The rearrangement joins TRBV5-4 to TRBJ2-7, with a weak D call TRBD2 (5 bases). Trimming cost V 4 bases and J 4 bases, with 15 bases left between them. The CDR3 covers 14 residues. Germline V gene lookup returns CDR1 SGHNT and CDR2 YYREEE (reference sequence). The CDR3: CASSLGLELYEQYF. Written as DNA, the CDR3 is TGTGCCAGCAGCCTCGGACTGGAACTATACGAGCAGTACTTC.

This rearrangement joins TRBV28 to TRBJ2-3, with 9 bases that match TRBD2. Germline CDR1 MDHEN, CDR2 SYDVKM. Trimming at V came to 3 bases and at J to 2 bases, leaving 6 bases not matched to a gene. The CDR3 is 16 residues long. The CDR3 bases are TGTGCCAGCAGTTTGATAGCGGGAGTATCCACAGATACGCAGTATTTT. Translating it yields CASSLIAGVSTDTQYF.

V and J are TRBV4-1 and TRBJ2-7; 11 positions agree with TRBD1. Looked up from germline, CDR1 is MGHRA and CDR2 is YSYEKL. Unmatched junction bases numbered 4, after V lost 4 bases and J lost 2 bases. This CDR3 has 15 amino acids. The DNA of the CDR3 is TGCGCCAGCAGCCCCGGGACAGGGGGTGCCTACGAGCAGTACTTC. Its protein product is CASSPGTGGAYEQYF.

This clone has only one observation. The chain recombines TRBV10-3 with TRBJ1-1; 7 bases are a match to TRBD1. This CDR3 spans 15 amino acids. The germline CDR1 and CDR2 sequences are ENHRY and SYGVKD. Trimming cost V 0 bases and J 3 bases; bases outside gene matches: 4. DNA for the CDR3: TGTGCCATCAGTGAGTCGACAGGGAAGGACACTGAAGCTTTCTTT. Translating it yields CAISESTGKDTEAFF.

The genes are TRBV29-1 and TRBJ2-5; tentative D call: TRBD2 (5 bases). V was clipped by 3 bases and J by 1 base, with 12 bases between them. Germline V CDR1 and CDR2: SQVTM, ANQGSEA. This CDR3 spans 14 amino acids. The CDR3 reads CSVDSGKSQETQYF. The CDR3, as DNA: TGCAGCGTTGATTCGGGGAAATCCCAAGAGACCCAGTACTTC.

The rearrangement links TRBV11-3 to TRBJ2-1; D is ambiguous. The CDR3 loop spans 11 amino acids. Germline V gene sequence: CDR1 SGHNT, CDR2 YENEEA. V was trimmed by 1 base and J by 10 bases, leaving 5 bases between them. The CDR3 bases are TGTGCCAGCAGCTTAGTCCGGGAGCAGTTCTTC. It translates to CASSLVREQFF.

The rearrangement links TRBV3-1 (or the pseudogene TRBV3-2) to TRBJ1-5, with D maybe TRBD1 (6 bases). This CDR3 contains 14 residues. CDR1 is LGHDT, CDR2 YNNKEL, per germline (reference sequence). Trimming removed 0 bases at V and 4 bases at J, with 7 bases between. The CDR3 reads CASSQERGNQPQHF. CDR3 DNA sequence: TGTGCCAGCAGCCAAGAAAGGGGGAATCAGCCCCAGCATTTT.

The chain is built from TRBV6-5 and TRBJ1-1, with 8 nucleotides matching TRBD1. J gave up 4 bases and V 4 bases, and 8 bases lay outside the gene matches. The CDR3 length is 15 residues. Germline CDR1 is MNHEY and CDR2 is SVGAGI. Written as DNA, the CDR3 is TGTGCCAGCAGTTTCCAGGGGGCGCGGGGCACTGAAGCTTTCTTT. It encodes CASSFQGARGTEAFF.

J is TRBJ1-5 and V is TRBV19, with TRBD1 matching over 11 bases. This CDR3 is built from 16 residues. V shed 5 bases and J 6 bases; nucleotides not matched to a gene: 9. CDR1 and CDR2 from the germline V gene are LNHDA and SQIVND (reference sequence). For the CDR3, the DNA is TGTGCCAGTAGTCCCGGGACAGGGGGGAGGATTCAGCCCCAGCATTTT. This gives the protein CASSPGTGGRIQPQHF.

V and J are TRBV9 and TRBJ1-1; 9 bases fit TRBD1. Germline loops: CDR1 SGDLS, CDR2 YYNGEE. The CDR3 is 14 amino acids. V lost 3 bases to trimming and J lost 10 bases; unmatched junction nucleotides: 10. In DNA form, the CDR3 reads TGTGCCAGCAGCGCCCAAGACAGGGGGGCTGGAGCTTTCTTT. As protein: CASSAQDRGAGAFF.

This clone showed up just once. The CDR3 DNA follows: TGTGCCAGCACGATAGTGAACAGTCCCTACGAGCAGTACTTC. Its translation is CASTIVNSPYEQYF. The V call is TRBV6-5, the J call TRBJ2-7; the D is unclear. The CDR3 totals 14 residues. Germline V CDR1 and CDR2: MNHEY, SVGAGI. V was trimmed by 7 bases and J by 2 bases, leaving 15 bases between them.

This chain uses TRBV6-5 with TRBJ1-3, with D hard to call. The CDR3 has 13 residues. CDR1 is MNHEY and CDR2 is SVGAGI in the germline V gene. V lost 8 bases and J lost 0, with 8 bases in between. CDR3 protein: CASQPSSGNTIYF. For the CDR3, the DNA is TGTGCCAGCCAACCCAGCTCTGGAAACACCATATATTTT.

The chain couples TRBV6-5 to TRBJ2-7, with D tentatively TRBD2 (6 bases). Trimming took off 2 bases at V and 5 bases at J, with 10 bases between the two ends. Germline CDR1 reads MNHEY; CDR2 reads SVGAGI. This CDR3 has 13 residues. As DNA, the CDR3 is TGTGCCAGCAGTTACGGGCTAGCGAACGAGCAGTACTTC. Its protein is CASSYGLANEQYF.

This chain uses TRBV2 with TRBJ2-7; D is unclear. CDR3 length: 11 amino acids. V gave up 5 bases and J gave up 4 bases, with 6 bases separating them. Germline CDR1 SNHLY, CDR2 FYNNEI. Written as DNA, the CDR3 is TGTGCCAGCAGTAACAGTTACGAGCAGTACTTC. Protein sequence: CASSNSYEQYF.